This T cell receptor (beta chain) emerged from a study of OX40 agonist ivuxolimab in advanced cancers. In the study overall: It was ivuxolimab, an agonistic anti-OX40 (CD134) antibody, that patients were treated with. Whole-study results and caveats: Among the nonresponders, some also had low normalized T-cell clonal expansion. More expanded clones were found, on average, in CD8+ than in CD4+ T cells.

Unmatched junction bases numbered 3, after V lost 1 base and J lost 4 bases. Germline V CDR1 and CDR2: SGHTA, FQGNSA. CDR3 size: 16 residues. Produced via immunoSEQ multiplex PCR; TCRdb's table is partial and in-frame only. The table records about 36,000 clones, more than 65% of them present only once. Regarding this clone: The antigen remains undetermined.

The chain recombines TRBV7-2 with TRBJ2-5, with TRBD2 matching 13 bases. The input for sequencing was CD4+ or CD8+ T cells sorted from blood, taken in a trial of the OX40 agonist ivuxolimab. The sequence was obtained from an adult with an advanced solid tumor such as melanoma, head and neck, liver or kidney cancer. CDR3 residues: CASSLGRLAGGETQYF. In DNA form, the CDR3 reads TGTGCCAGCAGCTTAGGACGACTAGCGGGGGGAGAGACCCAGTACTTC.